The 3 T cell receptor beta chains presented below share a single source sample, sequenced in a study of T cell clonotyping in hematopoietic cell transplantation. Generated by immunoSEQ multiplex PCR, the TCRdb table keeps only in-frame clones and is missing some. This sample has more than 7,500 clones, with nearly 80% found just once. The sequenced sample was peripheral blood mononuclear cells, obtained 180 days after allogeneic stem cell transplant. Source of these receptors: a female patient aged 50-59 years who had an allogeneic stem cell transplant from a related donor, so the T cells may come from the graft donor. Some clones in this sample may be carry-over from other donors' samples.

The V and J genes are TRBV11-2 and TRBJ2-3, with D hard to call. The CDR3 is 12 residues long. V was shortened by 5 bases and J by 9 bases, with 12 bases between the two germline ends. Germline-derived CDR1 and CDR2 are SGHAT and FQNNGV. The CDR3 here is CASSPDRVTQYF. In DNA, the CDR3 is TGTGCCAGCAGCCCGGATAGGGTGACGCAGTATTTT.

V is TRBV5-1 and J is TRBJ1-1; 9 bases fit TRBD1. Per the germline V gene, CDR1 is SGHRS and CDR2 is YFSETQ. The CDR3 covers 15 residues. Trimming cost V 6 bases and J 1 base; bases outside gene matches: 7. The DNA of the CDR3 is TGCGCCAGCACCAAAACAGGGGGCTCGAACACTGAAGCTTTCTTT. This encodes CASTKTGGSNTEAFF.

The chain combines TRBV6-1 with TRBJ1-1, with a possible D match to TRBD1 (6 bases). With 8 bases removed from V and 0 bases from J, the gap between germline ends came to 10 bases. There are 13 residues in the CDR3. Germline CDR1 is MNHNS and CDR2 is SASEGT. The CDR3 spells CASEGQMNTEAFF. DNA of the CDR3: TGTGCCAGCGAAGGACAGATGAACACTGAAGCTTTCTTT.